These 9 T cell receptor beta chains share one sample of origin, sequenced in a study of T cell clusters in autoimmune cytopenias. TRB rearrangements were amplified by touch-down multiplex PCR with mixed TRB-A/B primers. From the multiplex PCR reads, TCRdb lists one entry per CDR3 protein and no DNA. The sample spans 9,500 to 11,000 distinct CDR3 sequences; the ten largest clones claim about 4.4%. TRB was amplified from roughly 250 ng of peripheral blood genomic DNA per sample. The same data also contributed to another study, on T cell repertoires in aging, cancer and after chemotherapy.

Sequencing was done on a sample of peripheral blood. These receptors were obtained from a human donor in good health.

Judged by frequency, this clonotype is medium-sized. This chain uses TRBV12-3 or TRBV12-4 with TRBJ1-2; the TCRdb call, TRBD1, lacks DNA for checking. The CDR3 is 15 amino acids. The CDR3 spells CASSMGVGGNYGYTF.

The chain couples TRBV5-1 to TRBJ2-1; the TRBD1 assignment by TCRdb is unverifiable without DNA. CDR3 length: 14 residues. Germline V lookup: CDR1 SGHRS, CDR2 YFSETQ. The CDR3 here is CASRGTGGFNEQFF.

This clonotype is medium-sized by frequency. This sequence joins TRBV12-3 or TRBV12-4 and TRBJ1-1. The CDR3 runs to 12 residues. CDR3 region: CASRIKNTEAFF.

The genes are TRBV12-3 or TRBV12-4 and TRBJ2-3; absent DNA, TCRdb's TRBD1 call cannot be checked. This CDR3 comprises 20 residues. CDR3 amino acids: CASSPSVGAGAYISTDTQYF.

This clonotype is medium-sized by frequency. The CDR3 protein is CATSTGGGNGYTF. The rearrangement uses TRBV15 and TRBJ1-2; TCRdb returns TRBD1, unconfirmable since there is no DNA. Germline loops: CDR1 LNHNV, CDR2 YYDKDF (reference sequence). There are 13 residues in the CDR3.

The rearrangement uses TRBV20-1 and TRBJ2-1. Germline CDR1 reads DFQATT; CDR2 reads SNEGSKA (reference sequence). This CDR3 has 15 residues. This CDR3 reads CSARDMLILADEQFF.

V and J are TRBV12-3 or TRBV12-4 and TRBJ2-7; TCRdb gives TRBD1 as the D gene, but with no DNA this cannot be confirmed. CDR3 length: 15 residues. The CDR3 is CASSSTGTGVSEQYF.

The chain combines TRBV6-5 with TRBJ2-5; the TCRdb D gene call, TRBD1, has no DNA to confirm it. CDR3 length: 15 residues. CDR1 is MNHEY and CDR2 is SVGAGI in the germline V gene. The CDR3 sequence is CASRGPWRGRETQYF.

The chain joins TRBV5-6 to TRBJ1-2; the TRBD1 assignment by TCRdb is unverifiable without DNA. The V gene's germline CDR1 is SGHDT and CDR2 YYEEEE. This CDR3 is 15 amino acids long. The CDR3 here is CANSSRTGGGYGYTF.